This T cell receptor delta chain was captured by sequencing in a study of gamma-delta chains in newborns, infants, children. On the study more broadly: Microbial exposure reportedly drives polyclonal innate γδ T cell expansion after birth.

The V and J ends lost 1 base and 0 bases, in that order; junction bases with no gene match: 14. Germline V gene lookup returns CDR1 GEAIGNYY and CDR2 EKD. CDR3 length equals 21 residues. TCRdb reprocessed the reads using CATT. Among some 1,500 delta-chain clones listed, roughly 8% were seen once. The sequence came from a child who was a newborn, infant or young child, either healthy, febrile or measles-vaccinated (not recorded which). Sequenced sample: blood. This chain links TRDV2 with TRDJ3; 7 bases are shared with TRDD3. The CDR3 DNA is TGTGCCTGTGACACAGGATACGCCAATATCGTTAGCTCCTGGGACACCCGACAGATGTTTTTC. This codes for CACDTGYANIVSSWDTRQMFF.